The 15 T cell receptor beta chains reported below all come from one sample, sequenced in a study of cytomegalovirus exposure and HLA in healthy donors. The primer mix had 60 Vbeta and 13 Jbeta primers. Measured with immunoSEQ multiplex PCR; TCRdb has only the in-frame clones, and not every one. Recorded here are some 120,000 clones; the top ten clones represent 3.5% to 4.5%. The sample taken for sequencing was PBMCs. Receptors originate from a man aged 25 to 40 in good health and CMV-seronegative.

V gene TRBV5-1 combines with J gene TRBJ2-5, with TRBD1 identical over 12 bases. The junction had 7 bases not matched to a gene; V was cut back by 3 bases and J by 4 bases. The CDR3 is made up of 16 amino acids. The germline CDR1 and CDR2 sequences are SGHRS and YFSETQ. CDR3 sequence (DNA): TGCGCCAGCAGCTCCGCGGGACAGGGGGCCGTAGAGACCCAGTACTTC. Residues: CASSSAGQGAVETQYF.

This sequence joins TRBV7-3 and TRBJ2-2; TRBD1 matches 7 bases. The CDR3 has 15 residues. The V and J ends lost 5 bases and 5 bases, in that order; junction bases with no gene match: 8. Germline assignment: CDR1 SGHTA and CDR2 FQGTGA. CDR3 loop: CASSTQGTVTGELFF. The CDR3 nucleotides read TGTGCCAGCAGCACCCAAGGGACAGTTACCGGGGAGCTGTTTTTT.

V usage is TRBV19 and J usage is TRBJ1-2, with unresolved D. Germline-derived CDR1 and CDR2 are LNHDA and SQIVND (reference sequence). Trimming left V 7 bases short and J 4 bases short, with 13 bases between. CDR3 size: 13 residues. CDR3 residues: CASTPGKFYGYTF. The CDR3 nucleotides are TGTGCCAGTACCCCCGGTAAATTCTATGGCTACACCTTC.

The rearrangement uses TRBV6-4 and TRBJ1-4, with 8 nucleotides matching TRBD1. CDR3 size: 12 residues. V lost 10 bases to trimming and J lost 7 bases; unmatched junction nucleotides: 5. CDR1 is MRHNA, CDR2 SNTAGT, per germline. CDR3 nucleotides: TGTGCCAACCTCGGACAGGGTGAAAAACTGTTTTTT. This sequence encodes CANLGQGEKLFF.

The chain links TRBV2 to TRBJ2-3; perhaps TRBD2 as D (6 bases). Per germline, CDR1 SNHLY and CDR2 FYNNEI. Deletions cut 4 bases from V and 7 bases from J, with 15 bases between. CDR3 length: 14 amino acids. The CDR3 is CASSATGGTNTQYF. CDR3 sequence (DNA): TGTGCCAGCAGTGCCACTGGGGGGACGAATACGCAGTATTTT.

CDR3 sequence (DNA): TGTGCCAGCAGCCCAGCGGGGGACTACGAGCAGTACTTC. Protein product: CASSPAGDYEQYF. V and J are TRBV7-9 and TRBJ2-7, with 8 bases aligning to TRBD2. The CDR3 loop spans 13 amino acids. Germline trimming cut 5 bases from V and 3 bases from J; bases unmatched to any gene: 3. Germline V CDR1 and CDR2: SEHNR, FQNEAQ (reference sequence).

The chain uses TRBV29-1 and TRBJ2-7; a weak D match, TRBD1 (5 bases). V lost 6 bases and J lost 2, with 14 bases in between. CDR1 is SQVTM and CDR2 is ANQGSEA in the germline V gene. CDR3 length equals 13 residues. CDR3 bases: TGCAGCGTGCTCAGGGAACCGACCTACGAGCAGTACTTC. It yields the protein CSVLREPTYEQYF.

This chain uses TRBV15 with TRBJ2-7; TRBD1 matches at 9 bases. The CDR3 totals 14 residues. Germline-derived CDR1 and CDR2 are LNHNV and YYDKDF (reference sequence). Trimming took 5 bases from V and 5 from J; bases not matched to a gene: 7. The CDR3 loop is CATSGRTGANEQYF. The CDR3 nucleotides read TGTGCCACCAGCGGACGGACAGGGGCCAACGAGCAGTACTTC.

The chain recombines TRBV5-5 with TRBJ2-3; the D gene is possibly TRBD2 (6 bases). Trimming removed 3 bases at V and 1 base at J, with 12 bases between. Looked up from germline, CDR1 is SGHKS and CDR2 is YYEKEE (reference sequence). The CDR3 totals 15 residues. This chain's CDR3 is CASSSRDFRTDTQYF. CDR3 in DNA: TGTGCCAGCAGCTCCCGGGACTTCCGCACAGATACGCAGTATTTT.

This chain joins TRBV5-1 and TRBJ1-1, with D hard to call. Trimming shortened V by 8 bases and J by 7 bases, and 9 bases separated the two germline ends. Per germline, CDR1 SGHRS and CDR2 YFSETQ. CDR3 size: 10 residues. This CDR3 is CASGEGEAFF. The DNA for the CDR3 is TGCGCCAGTGGTGAGGGTGAAGCTTTCTTT. Full variable domain (outside the CDR3, taken from reference TRBV5-1 and TRBJ1-1): KAGVTQTPRYLIKTRGQQVTLSCSPISGHRSVSWYQQTPGQGLQFLFEYFSETQRNKGNFPGRFSGRQFSNSRSEMNVSTLELGDSALYLCASGEGEAFFGQGTRLTVV.

The genes are TRBV27 and TRBJ1-2, with D tentatively TRBD1 (5 bases). This CDR3 spans 14 amino acids. V gave up 3 bases and J gave up 5 bases, with 13 bases separating them. Germline CDR1 MNHEY, CDR2 SMNVEV (reference sequence). The CDR3 reads CASSFSDSTYGYTF. The CDR3 region has the DNA TGTGCCAGCAGTTTCTCTGACAGTACGTATGGCTACACCTTC.

This chain uses TRBV5-1 with TRBJ1-5; 8 bases fit TRBD1. The CDR3 loop spans 15 amino acids. V lost 4 bases, J lost 0 bases, and 3 bases stayed unmatched. Germline V gene sequence: CDR1 SGHRS, CDR2 YFSETQ. Written as DNA, the CDR3 is TGCGCCAGCAGCAGTACAGGGGGTAGCAATCAGCCCCAGCATTTT. It specifies CASSSTGGSNQPQHF.

The genes are TRBV7-9 and TRBJ1-4; D is uncertain. Trimming stripped 5 bases from V and 0 bases from J, with 10 bases between. The CDR3 consists of 15 residues. Germline V lookup: CDR1 SEHNR, CDR2 FQNEAQ (reference sequence). The CDR3 protein is CASSPTYATNEKLFF. Here the CDR3 DNA reads TGTGCCAGCAGCCCGACTTATGCAACTAATGAAAAACTGTTTTTT.

The chain employs TRBV6-1 and TRBJ1-1; D gene unclear. The germline V gene encodes CDR1 MNHNS and CDR2 SASEGT. With 0 bases removed from V and 5 bases from J, the gap between germline ends came to 13 bases. The CDR3 loop spans 15 amino acids. CDR3 residues: CASSEALPGGTEAFF. In DNA form, the CDR3 reads TGTGCCAGCAGTGAAGCGCTCCCAGGTGGTACTGAAGCTTTCTTT.

This chain uses TRBV19 with TRBJ1-1, with 11 positions matching TRBD1. This CDR3 has 16 amino acids. V dropped 8 bases and J dropped 0; count of bases not matched to a gene: 8. Germline V gene data show CDR1 as LNHDA and CDR2 as SQIVND (reference sequence). DNA of the CDR3: TGTGCCAGTCGTAATGGGGGACAGGGGGTGAACACTGAAGCTTTCTTT. Its translation is CASRNGGQGVNTEAFF.